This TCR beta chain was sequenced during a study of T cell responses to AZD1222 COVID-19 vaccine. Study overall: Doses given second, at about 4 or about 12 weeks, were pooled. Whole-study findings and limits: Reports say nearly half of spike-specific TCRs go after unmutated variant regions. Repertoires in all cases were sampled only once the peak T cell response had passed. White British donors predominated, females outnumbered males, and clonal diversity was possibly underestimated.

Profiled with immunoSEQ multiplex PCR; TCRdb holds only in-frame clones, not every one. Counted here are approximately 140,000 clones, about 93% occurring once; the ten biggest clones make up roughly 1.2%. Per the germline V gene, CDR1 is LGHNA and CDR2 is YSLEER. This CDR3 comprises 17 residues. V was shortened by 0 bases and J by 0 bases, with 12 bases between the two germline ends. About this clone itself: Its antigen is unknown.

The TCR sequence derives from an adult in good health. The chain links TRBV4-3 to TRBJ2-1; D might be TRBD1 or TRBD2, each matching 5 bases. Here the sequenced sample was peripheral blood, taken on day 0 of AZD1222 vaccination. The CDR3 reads CASSQDSGGASYNEQFF. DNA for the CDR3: TGCGCCAGCAGCCAAGATAGTGGGGGTGCCTCCTACAATGAGCAGTTCTTC.